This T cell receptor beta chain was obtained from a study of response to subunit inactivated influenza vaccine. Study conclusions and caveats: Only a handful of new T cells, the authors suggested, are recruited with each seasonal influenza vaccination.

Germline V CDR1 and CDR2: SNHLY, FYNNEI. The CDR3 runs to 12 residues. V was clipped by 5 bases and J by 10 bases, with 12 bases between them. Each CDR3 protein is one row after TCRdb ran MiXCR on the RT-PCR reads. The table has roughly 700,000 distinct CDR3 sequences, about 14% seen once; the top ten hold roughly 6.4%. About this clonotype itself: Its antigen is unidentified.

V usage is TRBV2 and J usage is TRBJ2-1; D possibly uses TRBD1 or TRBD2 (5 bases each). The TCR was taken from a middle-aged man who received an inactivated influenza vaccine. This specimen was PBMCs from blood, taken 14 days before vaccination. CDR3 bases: TGTGCCAGCAGTAACCCCGAGGGGGAGCAGTTCTTC. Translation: CASSNPEGEQFF.